The rows below give T cell receptor beta chains drawn from one sample of a study of cytomegalovirus exposure and HLA in healthy donors. Measured with immunoSEQ multiplex PCR; TCRdb has only the in-frame clones, and not every one. The table has approximately 300,000 clones, about nine tenths seen once. Sequencing was done on a sample of PBMCs. Receptors originate from a woman aged 25 to 39 in good health and CMV-seropositive. Both conserved end residues are part of each CDR3.

V gene,CDR3 protein
TRBV28,CASSLLGQPAETQYF
TRBV5-1,CASSSPGGRASNQPQHF
TRBV18,CASSPQTGTYEQYF
TRBV7-6,CASRRGNNSPLHF
TRBV4-1,CASSQESAGRTDTQYF
TRBV27,CASSLSRGTGQQETQYF
TRBV5-1,CASSRDRVGGYTF
TRBV28,CASSLPGGGYGYTF
TRBV28,CASSPSGQGTKKLFF
TRBV4-3,CASSILRSAPNEQFF
TRBV5-1,CASSIGQGTEAFF
TRBV7-9,CASSPGIEAFF
TRBV7-9,CASSLALGLTYEQYF
TRBV30,CAWSDRLAGFQETQYF
TRBV7-2,CASSPRRRTRDNEQFF
TRBV6-6,CASSTRGRGFF
TRBV4-3,CASSQGRAGATYEQYF
TRBV30,CAWSLLAGDEQFF
TRBV5-4,CASSRDRGTDTQYF
TRBV5-8,CASREGPRIQPQHF
TRBV5-5,CASSPQSGRDEQYF
TRBV30,CAWSQTGNTGELFF
TRBV27,CASSSSGAGGYTF
TRBV2,CASSSTGNYNEQFF
TRBV5-1,CASSLGTGTVPPSGYTF
TRBV27,CASSPVLTNYGYTF
TRBV4-3,CASSQGRSSYEQYF
TRBV6-5,CASRRQGAGHEQYF
TRBV5-1,CASSLGGAETQYF
TRBV4-3,CASSRYGQGAQETQYF
TRBV6-1,CASSEPGQQSNQPQHF
TRBV11-3,CASSPSPRALAGAYNEQFF